This T cell receptor (beta chain) was identified during a study of cytomegalovirus exposure and HLA in healthy donors. The table came from immunoSEQ multiplex PCR; TCRdb's copy has only in-frame clones and leaves some out. The table records 50,000 to 65,000 clones, 95% of them present only once. Germline lookup yields CDR1 SGHAT and CDR2 FQNNGV. Between the trimmed V and J ends, which lost 4 bases and 5 bases, there was a span of 8 bases. The CDR3 loop spans 12 amino acids. In its sample, this clone was seen once. The sample comprised PBMCs. The V and J genes are TRBV11-2 and TRBJ1-1; no clear D gene. The TCR was taken from a woman younger than 30 in good health and CMV-seropositive. The CDR3 region is CASSSSGTEAFF. CDR3 DNA sequence: TGTGCCAGCAGCTCCTCGGGTACTGAAGCTTTCTTT.